The 25 T cell receptor beta chains listed next were all sequenced from one sample in a study of blood T cell repertoires in COVID-19. TCRdb's table, derived via immunoSEQ multiplex PCR, lists solely in-frame clones and lacks some. The data show fewer than 250,000 clones, around 84% seen once. The sequencing input was peripheral blood. The receptor set was obtained from a man aged 60 to 69 with acute or convalescent COVID-19.

The CDR3 sequence is CAAGETDTQYF. In DNA form, the CDR3 reads TGTGCCGCAGGGGAGACAGATACGCAGTATTTT. The chain links TRBV11-2 to TRBJ2-3; a possible D gene is TRBD1 (6 bases). V lost 11 bases, J lost 3 bases, and 9 bases lay in between. Germline CDR1 and CDR2: SGHAT and FQNNGV. The CDR3 covers 11 residues.

The chain recombines TRBV12-3 or TRBV12-4 with TRBJ1-2; D is unclear. The CDR3 is 13 amino acids. The V end lost 6 bases, the J end lost 8 bases, and 16 bases lay between the germline ends. The CDR3 region has the DNA TGTGCCAGCAGGATGACCCACCCGGGGGGCTACACCTTC. It encodes CASRMTHPGGYTF.

V is TRBV30 and J is TRBJ1-2; TRBD1 matches at 7 bases. The V segment lost 1 base and the J segment 0 bases; nucleotides outside the gene matches: 8. Looked up from germline, CDR1 is GTSNPN and CDR2 is SVGIG (reference sequence). The CDR3 has 16 amino acids. The CDR3 nucleotides read TGTGCCTGGAGTGAGGGGGGACAGCGATCTAACTATGGCTACACCTTC. Translating gives CAWSEGGQRSNYGYTF.

The V call is TRBV6-1, the J call TRBJ2-1; 10 positions agree with TRBD1. This CDR3 is 15 amino acids long. Unmatched junction bases numbered 4, after V lost 3 bases and J lost 5 bases. Germline-derived CDR1 and CDR2 are MNHNS and SASEGT. The chain's CDR3 is CASSDRDRGHNEQFF. In DNA, the CDR3 is TGTGCCAGCAGTGACCGGGACAGGGGACACAATGAGCAGTTCTTC.

The CDR3 DNA is TGTGCCAGCCGGGACACAGTTTACGAGCAGTACTTC. Its translation: CASRDTVYEQYF. J is TRBJ2-7 and V is TRBV28, with D possibly TRBD1 on 6 matching bases. CDR1 is MDHEN, CDR2 SYDVKM, per germline. The CDR3 totals 12 residues. V was cut by 8 bases and J by 4 bases, with 12 bases left in between.

The chain couples TRBV6-5 to TRBJ1-1; 7 bases map to TRBD1. With 7 bases clipped from V and 0 bases from J, the junction kept 8 bases outside the gene matches. CDR1 and CDR2 from the germline V gene are MNHEY and SVGAGI. This CDR3 comprises 15 residues. This CDR3 reads CASKRQGPLNTEAFF. The CDR3 DNA follows: TGTGCCAGCAAGCGACAGGGCCCCCTGAACACTGAAGCTTTCTTT.

This chain links TRBV21-1 with TRBJ1-5. TRBV21-1 is a recognized pseudogene. The CDR3 is 18 amino acids. CDR3: CASSPRGGHQRGNQPQHF. DNA for the CDR3: TGTGCCAGCAGCCCAAGGGGGGGACACCAACGGGGCAATCAGCCCCAGCATTTT.

The chain combines TRBV9 with TRBJ2-3, with D unclear. The germline V and J ends were trimmed by 3 bases and 3 bases, with 5 bases remaining between them. The CDR3 loop spans 12 amino acids. Germline V gene lookup returns CDR1 SGDLS and CDR2 YYNGEE. Here the CDR3 reads CASSAYTDTQYF. In DNA form, the CDR3 reads TGTGCCAGCAGCGCCTATACAGATACGCAGTATTTT.

The chain joins TRBV6-1 to TRBJ1-5; TRBD1 is a possible D gene (5 bases). The CDR3 runs to 17 residues. V was cut by 2 bases and J by 0 bases, with 14 bases left in between. Looked up from germline, CDR1 is MNHNS and CDR2 is SASEGT. CDR3 bases: TGTGCCAGCAGTGAACTAGGGGCAGTTTATAGCAATCAGCCCCAGCATTTT. It translates to CASSELGAVYSNQPQHF.

The chain has TRBV10-3 and TRBJ1-1; TRBD1 matches at 8 bases. Germline V CDR1 and CDR2: ENHRY, SYGVKD. The trim removed 4 bases at V and 7 bases at J, leaving 5 bases unmatched. The CDR3 runs 13 residues. The CDR3 DNA sequence: TGTGCCATCAGTGGACAGGGGCTCTTTGAAGCTTTCTTT. Translated: CAISGQGLFEAFF.

This chain connects TRBV11-3 to TRBJ2-1; 9 bases are shared with TRBD2. The CDR3 runs 11 residues. With V trimmed by 8 bases and J by 13 bases, 6 bases remained unmatched. The germline V gene encodes CDR1 SGHNT and CDR2 YENEEA. The chain's CDR3 is CASAGGGYQFF. DNA of the CDR3: TGTGCCAGCGCGGGGGGGGGCTATCAGTTCTTC.

CDR3 region: CASSASRGTEAFF. The CDR3 DNA is TGTGCCAGCAGCGCCAGTCGGGGCACTGAAGCTTTCTTT. The V and J genes are TRBV7-2 and TRBJ1-1; no clear D gene. Germline V gene sequence: CDR1 SGHTA, CDR2 FQGNSA. The CDR3 loop spans 13 amino acids. V lost 5 bases to trimming and J lost 4 bases, with 11 bases between them.

This chain links TRBV11-2 with TRBJ1-2; D is perhaps TRBD1 (5 bases). V was pared by 5 bases and J by 7 bases, with 14 bases between. Germline V CDR1 and CDR2: SGHAT, FQNNGV. The CDR3 length is 13 residues. The DNA of the CDR3 is TGTGCCAGCAGCCCGCGAGGGGAGGGTGGCTACACCTTC. It yields the protein CASSPRGEGGYTF. Based on the CDR3 plus reference TRBV11-2 and TRBJ1-2, the full variable domain is EAGVAQSPRYKIIEKRQSVAFWCNPISGHATLYWYQQILGQGPKLLIQFQNNGVVDDSQLPKDRFSAERLKGVDSTLKIQPAKLEDSAVYLCASSPRGEGGYTFGSGTRLTVV.

This chain joins TRBV11-1 and TRBJ2-3, with 9 bases matching TRBD2. J lost 0 bases, V lost 3 bases, and 4 bases had no gene match. This CDR3 is built from 16 residues. From germline, CDR1 is SGHAT and CDR2 FQDESV (reference sequence). In DNA, the CDR3 is TGTGCCAGCAGCTTCTCTAGCGGGGTTAGCACAGATACGCAGTATTTT. It is translated as CASSFSSGVSTDTQYF.

This clone has a single count. The chain employs TRBV29-1 and TRBJ2-5; 8 positions match TRBD1. The V gene end was trimmed by 3 bases and the J gene end by 1 base; junction bases not matched to a gene: 4. Per the germline V gene, CDR1 is SQVTM and CDR2 is ANQGSEA. CDR3 length equals 14 residues. CDR3 nucleotides: TGCAGCGTTGATGCCGGGACAGGCCAAGAGACCCAGTACTTC. Residues: CSVDAGTGQETQYF.

The rearrangement links TRBV7-3 to TRBJ2-1; 7 bases fit TRBD1. In germline, CDR1 is SGHTA, CDR2 FQGTGA. The CDR3 loop spans 14 amino acids. Unmatched junction bases numbered 8, after V lost 4 bases and J lost 8 bases. The CDR3 coding sequence is TGTGCCAGCAGCTCAACCGGGACAGCCGATGAGCAGTTCTTC. It yields the protein CASSSTGTADEQFF.

The chain has TRBV6-6 and TRBJ2-1; TRBD2 agrees at 10 bases. The V gene's germline CDR1 is MNHNY and CDR2 SVGAGI (reference sequence). The CDR3 contains 16 residues. V shed 5 bases and J 3 bases; nucleotides not matched to a gene: 7. The CDR3 here is CASSTKIAGGYNEQFF. The CDR3 bases are TGTGCCAGCAGTACGAAAATAGCGGGGGGCTACAATGAGCAGTTCTTC.

This clone was counted only a few times. The chain employs TRBV24-1 and TRBJ2-3, with 10 bases identical to TRBD2. This CDR3 has 18 residues. V lost 1 base and J lost 0; bases outside the gene matches: 6. The germline V gene encodes CDR1 KGHDR and CDR2 SFDVKD. CDR3 sequence: CATSDFGLAVTSTDTQYF. The DNA of the CDR3 is TGTGCCACCAGTGATTTTGGACTAGCGGTCACTAGCACAGATACGCAGTATTTT.

The chain recombines TRBV28 with TRBJ1-2; D call uncertain. Germline CDR1 is MDHEN and CDR2 is SYDVKM. CDR3 length: 13 amino acids. V was trimmed by 6 bases and J by 5 bases, leaving 13 bases between them. CDR3 sequence reads: CASSSPYQYGYTF. As DNA, the CDR3 is TGTGCCAGCAGCTCCCCTTACCAGTATGGCTACACCTTC.

This chain connects TRBV5-1 to TRBJ2-1, with TRBD2 identical over 8 bases. V trimming: 0 bases; J trimming: 3 bases; junction bases outside the gene matches: 2. The CDR3 is made up of 15 amino acids. CDR1 and CDR2 (germline): SGHRS, YFSETQ. The CDR3 spells CASSLAGGDYNEQFF. The CDR3 DNA reads as TGCGCCAGCAGCTTGGCCGGGGGGGACTACAATGAGCAGTTCTTC.

The chain recombines TRBV7-6 with TRBJ2-2, with D perhaps matching TRBD1 (7 bases). This CDR3 is built from 15 residues. Germline V gene sequence: CDR1 SGHVS, CDR2 FNYEAQ. With 4 bases removed from V and 6 bases from J, the gap between germline ends came to 15 bases. The CDR3 loop reads CASSSGLRGAGELFF. In DNA form, the CDR3 reads TGTGCCAGCAGCTCGGGCCTCAGGGGGGCCGGGGAGCTGTTTTTT. The variable domain in full, completed from reference TRBV7-6 and TRBJ2-2, reads GAGVSQSPRYKVTKRGQDVALRCDPISGHVSLYWYRQALGQGPEFLTYFNYEAQQDKSGLPNDRFSAERPEGSISTLTIQRTEQRDSAMYRCASSSGLRGAGELFFGEGSRLTVL.

The V and J genes are TRBV11-2 and TRBJ2-5; D possibly corresponds to TRBD2 (5 bases). Trimming pared 2 bases from V and 5 bases from J, leaving 6 bases between. Germline V gene sequence: CDR1 SGHAT, CDR2 FQNNGV. There are 12 residues in the CDR3. CDR3 protein: CASSLRGETQYF. CDR3 in DNA: TGTGCCAGCAGCTTAAGAGGGGAGACCCAGTACTTC.

The rearrangement joins TRBV15 to TRBJ2-2; TRBD1 matches 8 bases. The CDR3 consists of 14 residues. Germline CDR1 is LNHNV and CDR2 is YYDKDF (reference sequence). The V segment lost 3 bases and the J segment 7 bases; nucleotides outside the gene matches: 4. The CDR3 is CATSRRTGSGELFF. Here the CDR3 DNA reads TGTGCCACCAGCAGGCGGACAGGGAGCGGGGAGCTGTTTTTT. Variable domain in full (rest from reference TRBV15 and TRBJ2-2): DAMVIQNPRYQVTQFGKPVTLSCSQTLNHNVMYWYQQKSSQAPKLLFHYYDKDFNNEADTPDNFQSRRPNTSFCFLDIRSPGLGDTAMYLCATSRRTGSGELFFGEGSRLTVL.

This chain joins TRBV6-2 or TRBV6-3 and TRBJ1-2; D gene uncertain. This CDR3 region has 12 residues. Trimming cost V 6 bases and J 1 base, with 6 bases left between them. The germline V gene has CDR1 MNHEY and CDR2 SVGEGT. As DNA, the CDR3 is TGTGCCAGCAGCGGCCATAACTATGGCTACACCTTC. Translated: CASSGHNYGYTF.

V usage is TRBV28 and J usage is TRBJ1-1, with 11 bases aligning to TRBD1. V shed 7 bases and J 0 bases; nucleotides not matched to a gene: 7. The CDR3 is 16 amino acids. Looked up from germline, CDR1 is MDHEN and CDR2 is SYDVKM. CDR3 DNA: TGTGCCAGCACCTTGAGGACAGGGGGCCTGAACACTGAAGCTTTCTTT. Protein: CASTLRTGGLNTEAFF.